These 26 T cell receptor beta chains share one sample of origin, sequenced in a study of blood T cell repertoires in COVID-19. Data came from immunoSEQ multiplex PCR; TCRdb stores just in-frame clones and leaves some out. The sample has roughly 240,000 clones, over 80% seen once. Sequencing used PBMCs or T cells enriched from blood (not recorded which). The receptors were sampled from a woman in her twenties or thirties with acute COVID-19.

The genes are TRBV7-9 and TRBJ1-5; D is unresolved. Per germline, CDR1 SEHNR and CDR2 FQNEAQ (reference sequence). The CDR3 contains 15 residues. The V end was cut by 4 bases, the J end by 8 bases, with 18 bases between. The CDR3 nucleotides read TGTGCCAGCAGCTCCCGGGATGTTGAGGGAGAGCCCCAGCATTTT. Translating it yields CASSSRDVEGEPQHF.

This clone was observed once. The chain combines TRBV30 with TRBJ2-2, with D possibly being TRBD2 (5 bases). This CDR3 contains 13 residues. The V end was cut by 3 bases, the J end by 1 base, with 6 bases between. CDR1 and CDR2 from the germline V gene are GTSNPN and SVGIG (reference sequence). In DNA, the CDR3 is TGTGCCTGGAGCGGGATGAACACCGGGGAGCTGTTTTTT. Its translation is CAWSGMNTGELFF.

The table lists this clone with a count of one. This chain joins TRBV19 and TRBJ2-1; TRBD2 matches 10 bases. The CDR3 sequence is 17 residues long. Per the germline V gene, CDR1 is LNHDA and CDR2 is SQIVND (reference sequence). J was trimmed by 5 bases and V by 9 bases; bases with no gene match: 16. Here the CDR3 DNA reads TGTGCCAGCAATAATTGGGCTAGCGGGGGTTTGAACAATGAGCAGTTCTTC. Protein product: CASNNWASGGLNNEQFF.

CDR3 region: CASSQEDSGGTNEKLFF. CDR3 in DNA: TGTGCCAGCAGCCAAGAGGACAGCGGGGGAACTAATGAAAAACTGTTTTTT. This sequence joins TRBV4-2 and TRBJ1-4; D perhaps matches TRBD1 (6 bases). The CDR3 has 17 amino acids. Germline values: CDR1 LGHNA, CDR2 YNFKEQ. Trimming shortened V by 0 bases and J by 1 base, and 12 bases separated the two germline ends.

The rearrangement uses TRBV30 and TRBJ1-1; no clear D. CDR3 length equals 11 residues. Trimming left V 2 bases short and J 7 bases short, with 8 bases between. CDR1 is GTSNPN and CDR2 is SVGIG in the germline V gene (reference sequence). The CDR3 region is CAWSTRLEAFF. The CDR3, as DNA: TGTGCCTGGAGTACCCGACTTGAAGCTTTCTTT.

This chain links TRBV15 with TRBJ1-2; 7 bases align to TRBD1. The CDR3 is 13 residues long. In germline, CDR1 is LNHNV, CDR2 YYDKDF (reference sequence). The J segment lost 4 bases and the V segment lost 1 base, leaving 0 bases of the junction unmatched. The DNA for the CDR3 is TGTGCCACCAGCAGAGGGGACAGCTATGGCTACACCTTC. Protein sequence: CATSRGDSYGYTF.

The chain carries TRBV5-1 and TRBJ2-1, with D possibly TRBD2 on 7 matching bases. The germline gives CDR1 SGHRS, CDR2 YFSETQ. This CDR3 is 16 amino acids long. The V and J ends lost 0 bases and 4 bases respectively, with 14 bases between them. CDR3 DNA: TGCGCCAGCAGCTTGGATCCGGGGGGCTCTTACAATGAGCAGTTCTTC. The encoded protein is CASSLDPGGSYNEQFF.

The chain joins TRBV4-3 to TRBJ1-2, with D hard to call. Per the germline V gene, CDR1 is LGHNA and CDR2 is YSLEER. This CDR3 has 18 amino acids. V lost 0 bases and J 2 bases, leaving 19 bases between the germline ends. DNA of the CDR3: TGCGCCAGCAGCCAAGATGAGGGCCTAATAGGCTGGAACTATGGCTACACCTTC. Translation gives CASSQDEGLIGWNYGYTF.

Here the CDR3 reads CASSAGQGPNEKLFF. CDR3 bases: TGCGCCAGCAGCGCCGGACAGGGACCTAATGAAAAACTGTTTTTT. The chain recombines TRBV10-1 with TRBJ1-4; 8 bases line up with TRBD1. J gave up 3 bases and V 6 bases, and 6 bases lay outside the gene matches. Germline V gene sequence: CDR1 WNHNN, CDR2 SYGVQD (reference sequence). This CDR3 contains 15 residues.

This chain joins TRBV4-3 and TRBJ1-6, with D hard to call. Germline V lookup: CDR1 LGHNA, CDR2 YSLEER. Trimming took 5 bases from V and 0 from J, leaving 11 bases between them. The CDR3 extends over 16 amino acids. As DNA, the CDR3 is TGCGCCAGCAGCGAAACCCGGAGCTCCTATAATTCACCCCTCCACTTT. This codes for CASSETRSSYNSPLHF.

The CDR3 bases are TGTGCCAGCAGTTACTCTGGTCAGGAAGCTTTCTTT. As protein: CASSYSGQEAFF. The V gene is TRBV6-5, the J gene TRBJ1-1; D gene uncertain. Germline-derived CDR1 and CDR2 are MNHEY and SVGAGI. Trimming removed 0 bases at V and 8 bases at J, with 7 bases between. This CDR3 comprises 12 residues.

V gene TRBV11-2 combines with J gene TRBJ1-1; 7 positions agree with TRBD1. Germline V lookup: CDR1 SGHAT, CDR2 FQNNGV. V dropped 3 bases and J dropped 4; count of bases not matched to a gene: 5. The CDR3 length is 14 residues. The CDR3 DNA follows: TGTGCCAGCAGCTTCAACCAGGGGGGCACTGAAGCTTTCTTT. Its protein is CASSFNQGGTEAFF. The variable domain in full, with the rest retrieved from reference TRBV11-2 and TRBJ1-1, is EAGVAQSPRYKIIEKRQSVAFWCNPISGHATLYWYQQILGQGPKLLIQFQNNGVVDDSQLPKDRFSAERLKGVDSTLKIQPAKLEDSAVYLCASSFNQGGTEAFFGQGTRLTVV.

The V and J genes are TRBV7-8 and TRBJ1-2; 10 positions match TRBD1. There are 16 residues in the CDR3. The V segment lost 5 bases and the J segment 4 bases; nucleotides outside the gene matches: 10. Germline V CDR1 and CDR2: SGHVS, FQNEAQ. The CDR3 region is CASSPDRGLQFYGYTF. DNA for the CDR3: TGTGCCAGCAGCCCCGACAGGGGGCTGCAATTCTATGGCTACACCTTC. Supplemented by reference TRBV7-8 and TRBJ1-2, the full variable domain reads GAGVSQSPRYKVAKRGQDVALRCDPISGHVSLFWYQQALGQGPEFLTYFQNEAQLDKSGLPSDRFFAERPEGSVSTLKIQRTQQEDSAVYLCASSPDRGLQFYGYTFGSGTRLTVV.

The chain has TRBV11-3 and TRBJ1-2; D is perhaps TRBD1 (5 bases). The CDR3 consists of 12 residues. Deletions cut 2 bases from V and 5 bases from J, with 6 bases between. Germline lookup yields CDR1 SGHNT and CDR2 YENEEA. The CDR3: CASSLQGYGYTF. The DNA for the CDR3 is TGTGCCAGCAGCTTACAGGGATATGGCTACACCTTC. The complete variable domain, with remaining parts taken from reference TRBV11-3 and TRBJ1-2, reads EAGVVQSPRYKIIEKKQPVAFWCNPISGHNTLYWYLQNLGQGPELLIRYENEEAVDDSQLPKDRFSAERLKGVDSTLKIQPAELGDSAVYLCASSLQGYGYTFGSGTRLTVV.

The CDR3 bases are TGTGCCAGCAGCCCGAACTCGGGTCTCTATGGCTACACCTTC. Residues: CASSPNSGLYGYTF. The rearrangement joins TRBV7-9 to TRBJ1-2; D call uncertain. The CDR3 extends over 14 amino acids. Trimming left V 5 bases short and J 4 bases short, with 14 bases between. CDR1 is SEHNR and CDR2 is FQNEAQ in the germline V gene (reference sequence).

This chain uses TRBV2 with TRBJ2-5; TRBD1 matches 7 bases. This CDR3 region has 14 residues. CDR1 SNHLY and CDR2 FYNNEI come from the germline V gene. The V and J ends lost 3 bases and 1 base, in that order; junction bases with no gene match: 2. The CDR3: CASSDDRVQETQYF. Written as DNA, the CDR3 is TGTGCCAGCAGTGATGACAGGGTCCAAGAGACCCAGTACTTC.

This CDR3 reads CASSPIRGTEAFF. Here the CDR3 DNA reads TGTGCCAGCAGTCCCATTAGGGGCACTGAAGCTTTCTTT. The chain combines TRBV12-3 or TRBV12-4 with TRBJ1-1; tentatively, D is TRBD1 (5 bases). The ends were cut back, 5 bases at V and 4 bases at J, with 11 bases in the middle. This CDR3 comprises 13 residues.

This chain joins TRBV12-3 or TRBV12-4 and TRBJ1-2, with 7 bases that match TRBD1. The CDR3 totals 13 residues. The trim removed 6 bases at V and 8 bases at J, leaving 9 bases unmatched. The CDR3 reads CASSLGQSVGYTF. The CDR3 coding sequence is TGTGCCAGCAGCCTGGGACAGAGTGTAGGCTACACCTTC.

V gene TRBV5-1 combines with J gene TRBJ1-1, with 7 bases matching TRBD1. Germline V gives CDR1 SGHRS, CDR2 YFSETQ. CDR3 length equals 15 residues. V lost 6 bases and J lost 4; bases outside the gene matches: 12. The CDR3 DNA is TGCGCCAGCAAGGAGTCGACAGGGATGAGCACTGAAGCTTTCTTT. It is translated as CASKESTGMSTEAFF.

The chain links TRBV5-4 to TRBJ1-4; 7 bases align to TRBD1. Germline V CDR1 and CDR2: SGHNT, YYREEE (reference sequence). V lost 3 bases, J lost 13 bases, and 6 bases stayed unmatched. The CDR3 is made up of 12 amino acids. The DNA for the CDR3 is TGTGCCAGCAGCTATGGACAGGCCCGACTGTTTTTT. It is translated as CASSYGQARLFF.

This chain uses TRBV5-1 with TRBJ2-3, with 9 bases lining up with TRBD1. CDR3 length: 15 amino acids. The germline V gene has CDR1 SGHRS and CDR2 YFSETQ. V dropped 3 bases and J dropped 2; count of bases not matched to a gene: 4. CDR3 sequence: CASSSTGGFTDTQYF. As DNA, the CDR3 is TGCGCCAGCAGCTCTACAGGGGGCTTCACAGATACGCAGTATTTT.

The V call is TRBV24-1, the J call TRBJ2-3, with 7 bases that match TRBD1. The CDR3 contains 16 residues. Germline CDR1 reads KGHDR; CDR2 reads SFDVKD. J gave up 4 bases and V 4 bases, and 10 bases lay outside the gene matches. CDR3 sequence: CATSDSQGVWADTQYF. The CDR3 DNA reads TGTGCCACCAGTGACTCTCAGGGGGTATGGGCAGATACGCAGTATTTT.

The chain employs TRBV27 and TRBJ2-3; the D gene is possibly TRBD1 (6 bases). Trimming removed 6 bases from V and 5 bases from J, with 18 bases in between. CDR3 length: 15 amino acids. Germline-derived CDR1 and CDR2 are MNHEY and SMNVEV (reference sequence). The CDR3 coding sequence is TGTGCCAGCAGCCAACTTCAGGGGTTGCAAGATACGCAGTATTTT. It codes for CASSQLQGLQDTQYF.

The rearrangement joins TRBV10-2 to TRBJ1-5, with a tentative D call TRBD1 (6 bases). Germline assignment: CDR1 WSHSY and CDR2 SAAADI. The CDR3 runs 13 residues. V lost 5 bases and J 6 bases, leaving 11 bases between the germline ends. CDR3 in amino acids: CASSPDRTQPQHF. In DNA, the CDR3 is TGCGCCAGCAGTCCCGACAGGACTCAGCCCCAGCATTTT.

This chain uses TRBV7-8 with TRBJ1-1, with D possibly TRBD1 on 5 matching bases. Trimming left V 8 bases short and J 5 bases short, with 18 bases between. The CDR3 totals 14 residues. CDR1 and CDR2 (germline): SGHVS, FQNEAQ. This CDR3 reads CASLPNGAGTEAFF. For the CDR3, the DNA is TGTGCCAGCTTACCTAATGGGGCAGGGACTGAAGCTTTCTTT. Combining the CDR3 with reference TRBV7-8 and TRBJ1-1 gives the whole variable domain GAGVSQSPRYKVAKRGQDVALRCDPISGHVSLFWYQQALGQGPEFLTYFQNEAQLDKSGLPSDRFFAERPEGSVSTLKIQRTQQEDSAVYLCASLPNGAGTEAFFGQGTRLTVV.

The CDR3 sequence is CASSIVTAGELFF. The CDR3 DNA follows: TGTGCCAGTAGTATAGTAACAGCCGGGGAGCTGTTTTTT. The V gene is TRBV19, the J gene TRBJ2-2; no clear D gene. Germline loops: CDR1 LNHDA, CDR2 SQIVND (reference sequence). This CDR3 region has 13 residues. Trimming took off 1 base at V and 6 bases at J, with 6 bases between the two ends. Variable domain in full (rest from reference TRBV19 and TRBJ2-2): DGGITQSPKYLFRKEGQNVTLSCEQNLNHDAMYWYRQDPGQGLRLIYYSQIVNDFQKGDIAEGYSVSREKKESFPLTVTSAQKNPTAFYLCASSIVTAGELFFGEGSRLTVL.